The next 6 T cell receptor beta chains were all read from a single sample in a study of T cells in Graves' hyperthyroidism and ophthalmopathy. Amplification yielded TCR beta CDR3 regions, with RNA transcripts as the source. Initially, a first-round RT-PCR of the TCR CDR3 employed the HTBI primer set. A single record per CDR3 protein comes from TCRdb applying MiXCR to the multiplex PCR reads. This repertoire shows around 250,000 distinct CDR3 sequences, roughly 15% found once; its top ten account for about an eighth. Sequencing was performed on blood. The receptor set was obtained from a middle-aged woman with Graves' hyperthyroidism that later progressed to Graves' ophthalmopathy.

On this clonotype itself: The junction and the germline gene differ at one end; a read error may be behind it. The chain recombines TRBV12-3 or TRBV12-4 with TRBJ2-1, with 8 nucleotides matching TRBD2. The CDR3 is 14 amino acids. CDR3 protein: CASSLAGGRNGQFF. In DNA form, the CDR3 reads TGTGCCAGCAGTTTAGCGGGCGGGAGGAATGGGCAGTTCTTC.

The table lists this clonotype with many counts. This chain links TRBV11-2 with TRBJ2-1; D gene uncertain. In germline, CDR1 is SGHAT, CDR2 FQNNGV. Trimming shortened V by 5 bases and J by 4 bases, and 15 bases separated the two germline ends. This CDR3 comprises 15 residues. CDR3 sequence (DNA): TGTGCCAGCAGCCCCTCCAACCCTCTTTACAATGAGCAGTTCTTC. Its protein product is CASSPSNPLYNEQFF.

This chain joins TRBV20-1 and TRBJ2-5; D ambiguous. Deletions cut 5 bases from V and 5 bases from J, with 18 bases between. Germline CDR1 reads DFQATT; CDR2 reads SNEGSKA (reference sequence). The CDR3 runs to 14 residues. This CDR3 reads CSAQPRASGETQYF. CDR3 DNA: TGCAGTGCTCAACCCAGAGCTTCGGGTGAGACCCAGTACTTC.

A few counts support this clonotype. The CDR3: CASRRRAEAFF. CDR3 DNA sequence: TGCGCCAGCAGAAGGAGGGCTGAAGCTTTCTTT. The V and J genes are TRBV5-1 and TRBJ1-1; D is uncertain. Trimming left V 5 bases short and J 6 bases short, with 8 bases between. This CDR3 spans 11 amino acids. Germline CDR1 SGHRS, CDR2 YFSETQ. The full variable domain, completed using reference TRBV5-1 and TRBJ1-1, is KAGVTQTPRYLIKTRGQQVTLSCSPISGHRSVSWYQQTPGQGLQFLFEYFSETQRNKGNFPGRFSGRQFSNSRSEMNVSTLELGDSALYLCASRRRAEAFFGQGTRLTVV.

This clonotype was recorded a few times. V usage is TRBV9 and J usage is TRBJ1-3; 7 nucleotides align to TRBD1. Germline CDR1 is SGDLS and CDR2 is YYNGEE. The V gene end was trimmed by 4 bases and the J gene end by 8 bases; junction bases not matched to a gene: 12. The CDR3 contains 15 residues. The CDR3 DNA follows: TGTGCCAGCAGCCTCCCGGGGGGGACAGCGGACACCATATATTTT. Its protein is CASSLPGGTADTIYF. Full variable domain (remainder filled in from reference TRBV9 and TRBJ1-3): DSGVTQTPKHLITATGQRVTLRCSPRSGDLSVYWYQQSLDQGLQFLIQYYNGEERAKGNILERFSAQQFPDLHSELNLSSLELGDSALYFCASSLPGGTADTIYFGEGSWLTVV.

J is TRBJ2-7 and V is TRBV4-1; TRBD1 matches at 8 bases. The germline V gene has CDR1 MGHRA and CDR2 YSYEKL. V gave up 3 bases and J gave up 5 bases; unmatched junction bases: 9. This CDR3 contains 15 residues. The CDR3 is CASSQYLTGVNEQYF. In DNA form, the CDR3 reads TGCGCCAGCAGCCAGTACTTGACAGGGGTTAACGAGCAGTACTTC.